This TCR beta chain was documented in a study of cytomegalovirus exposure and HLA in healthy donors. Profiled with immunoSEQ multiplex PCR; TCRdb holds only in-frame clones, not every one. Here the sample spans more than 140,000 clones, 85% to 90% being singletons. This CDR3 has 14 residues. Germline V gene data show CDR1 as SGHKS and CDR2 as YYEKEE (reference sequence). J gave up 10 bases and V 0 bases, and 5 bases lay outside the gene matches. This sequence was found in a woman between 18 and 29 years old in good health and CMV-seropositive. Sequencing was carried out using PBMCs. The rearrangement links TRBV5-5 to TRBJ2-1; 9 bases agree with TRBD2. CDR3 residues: CASSLVAGEREQFF. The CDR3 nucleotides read TGTGCCAGCAGCTTGGTAGCGGGAGAAAGGGAGCAGTTCTTC.